The sequence of this T cell receptor beta chain was determined in a study of shared clonotypes between healthy human individuals. The J segment lost 4 bases and the V segment lost 0 bases, leaving 5 bases of the junction unmatched. CDR1 is MNHEY, CDR2 SMNVEV, per germline (reference sequence). CDR3 size: 15 residues. It was CD45RO-negative cells, positively selected for CCR7, that made up naive CD8 cells, with terminally differentiated effector memory CD45RA+ cells excluded. This clone was counted once. Its antigen is not known. Findings and limits, study-wide: It was only blood that was sampled, and tissue repertoires likely differ. Clonotypes not shared had lower generation probabilities than those common to all four donors. With several donors compared, roughly 5% of naive CD4 clonotypes were shared.

This table comes from immunoSEQ multiplex PCR, and its TCRdb copy is limited to in-frame clones, with some not included. Among hundreds of thousands of clones listed, about 96% were seen once. Source material: naive CD8+ T cells sorted from blood. The TCR was taken from a woman in her thirties in good health. The J gene is TRBJ1-2, the V gene TRBV27; TRBD1 aligns across 7 bases. The CDR3 DNA is TGTGCCAGCAGTTTATCACCCGGGACAGTCTATGGCTACACCTTC. This codes for CASSLSPGTVYGYTF.